The next 19 T cell receptor beta chains were all read from a single sample in a study of cytomegalovirus exposure and HLA in healthy donors. Researchers ran the PCR with 60 Vbeta and 13 Jbeta primers. Here immunoSEQ multiplex PCR was the method, and the copy in TCRdb shows in-frame clones only, minus some. This sample has 160,000 or so clones, with roughly 75% found just once. The sequenced sample consisted of PBMCs. The receptors originated from a man in his forties in good health and CMV-seronegative.

This clone was seen a few times. This chain's CDR3 is CASSVAQLGETQYF. The CDR3 coding sequence is TGTGCCAGCAGCGTAGCTCAACTAGGGGAGACCCAGTACTTC. The chain couples TRBV9 to TRBJ2-5, with D maybe TRBD2 (5 bases). CDR3 size: 14 residues. Germline V CDR1 and CDR2: SGDLS, YYNGEE. The germline V and J ends were trimmed by 0 bases and 5 bases, with 11 bases remaining between them.

The chain employs TRBV4-3 and TRBJ1-5; no clear D gene. The V gene's germline CDR1 is LGHNA and CDR2 YSLEER. This CDR3 region has 14 residues. V lost 2 bases and J 3 bases, leaving 8 bases between the germline ends. CDR3 sequence (DNA): TGCGCCAGCAGCCAAACAGCCTACAATCAGCCCCAGCATTTT. Encoded protein: CASSQTAYNQPQHF.

The rearrangement uses TRBV19 and TRBJ2-3; 12 positions agree with TRBD1. Trimming at V came to 3 bases and at J to 4 bases, leaving 5 bases not matched to a gene. Germline CDR1 and CDR2: LNHDA and SQIVND (reference sequence). The CDR3 runs 16 residues. CDR3 bases: TGTGCCAGTAGTATGGGGGGACAGGGGGCATCAGATACGCAGTATTTT. Residues: CASSMGGQGASDTQYF.

The chain is built from TRBV27 and TRBJ2-7; D ambiguous. Germline values: CDR1 MNHEY, CDR2 SMNVEV (reference sequence). The V end lost 5 bases, the J end lost 3 bases, and 14 bases lay between the germline ends. The CDR3 spans 14 residues. The chain's CDR3 is CASSPRSENYEQYF. The CDR3 nucleotides are TGTGCCAGCAGTCCCCGGAGTGAGAACTACGAGCAGTACTTC.

V gene TRBV5-5 combines with J gene TRBJ1-6; 7 bases fit TRBD1. V shed 4 bases, J shed 7 bases, and the junction held 11 bases outside the gene matches. Per germline, CDR1 SGHKS and CDR2 YYEKEE (reference sequence). The CDR3 is made up of 16 amino acids. The chain's CDR3 is CASSARTGDVNSPLHF. CDR3 nucleotides: TGTGCCAGCAGCGCACGTACAGGGGATGTAAATTCACCCCTCCACTTT.

J is TRBJ2-5 and V is TRBV5-4; 8 positions agree with TRBD2. Germline CDR1 reads SGHNT; CDR2 reads YYREEE (reference sequence). CDR3 length: 16 residues. With V trimmed by 1 base and J by 4 bases, 9 bases remained unmatched. Here the CDR3 DNA reads TGTGCCAGCAGCTTGATGTCGGGAGGGGCCGGAGAGACCCAGTACTTC. This gives the protein CASSLMSGGAGETQYF.

This clone was counted only a few times. V gene TRBV19 combines with J gene TRBJ1-1; D is uncertain. The V end lost 3 bases, the J end lost 6 bases, and 14 bases lay between the germline ends. The germline V gene has CDR1 LNHDA and CDR2 SQIVND (reference sequence). CDR3 length: 14 amino acids. The CDR3 loop is CASSMAGSLAEAFF. The CDR3 DNA reads TGTGCCAGTAGTATGGCAGGCAGCCTCGCTGAAGCTTTCTTT. Filled out from reference TRBV19 and TRBJ1-1, the complete variable domain reads DGGITQSPKYLFRKEGQNVTLSCEQNLNHDAMYWYRQDPGQGLRLIYYSQIVNDFQKGDIAEGYSVSREKKESFPLTVTSAQKNPTAFYLCASSMAGSLAEAFFGQGTRLTVV.

The chain carries TRBV28 and TRBJ1-2, with 8 bases that match TRBD1. CDR1 MDHEN and CDR2 SYDVKM come from the germline V gene. CDR3 length: 13 residues. J gave up 4 bases and V 6 bases, and 4 bases lay outside the gene matches. CDR3 amino acids: CASRWGQAYGYTF. CDR3 coding DNA: TGTGCCAGCAGGTGGGGACAGGCCTATGGCTACACCTTC.

The chain has TRBV18 and TRBJ1-1; weak D call: TRBD1 (5 bases). The germline V and J ends were trimmed by 5 bases and 1 base, with 23 bases remaining between them. CDR1 and CDR2 from the germline V gene are KGHSH and LQKENI. This CDR3 has 18 amino acids. This CDR3 reads CASSATAGNDGGNTEAFF. The CDR3, as DNA: TGTGCCAGCTCAGCTACAGCGGGGAATGACGGGGGGAACACTGAAGCTTTCTTT.

The rearrangement joins TRBV14 to TRBJ2-7, with 11 positions matching TRBD2. With V trimmed by 1 base and J by 2 bases, 10 bases remained unmatched. Germline CDR1 is SGHDN and CDR2 is FVKESK. This CDR3 region has 18 residues. For the CDR3, the DNA is TGTGCCAGCAGCCAAGGACGTAGCGGGAGGGCCTTCACCTACGAGCAGTACTTC. Translated: CASSQGRSGRAFTYEQYF.

In regard to this clone: The junction departs from the called germline gene at one end, perhaps through a read error. The V and J genes are TRBV7-9 and TRBJ2-1; D remains ambiguous. Germline V gene sequence: CDR1 SEHNR, CDR2 FQNEAQ (reference sequence). The CDR3 has 15 amino acids. CDR3 protein: CSSSPPTVTFVEQFF. CDR3 in DNA: TGTTCCAGCAGCCCTCCTACAGTCACGTTTGTGGAGCAGTTCTTC. Complete variable domain (other parts from reference TRBV7-9 and TRBJ2-1): DTGVSQNPRHKITKRGQNVTFRCDPISEHNRLYWYRQTLGQGPEFLTYFQNEAQLEKSRLLSDRFSAERPKGSFSTLEIQRTEQGDSAMYLCSSSPPTVTFVEQFFGPGTRLTVL.

Notes on this clone: Other DNA variants within this sample encode the same CDR3. The V call is TRBV5-1, the J call TRBJ1-1; D call uncertain. Germline V CDR1 and CDR2: SGHRS, YFSETQ. With 5 bases removed from V and 1 base from J, the gap between germline ends came to 9 bases. This CDR3 region has 13 residues. The CDR3 loop reads CASSFTGNTEAFF. The CDR3 coding sequence is TGCGCCAGCAGTTTTACTGGGAACACTGAAGCTTTCTTT.

The J gene is TRBJ2-6, the V gene TRBV5-6; D not certain. Trimming shortened V by 1 base and J by 2 bases, and 7 bases separated the two germline ends. The CDR3 runs 15 residues. CDR1 SGHDT and CDR2 YYEEEE come from the germline V gene. The CDR3 protein is CASSLMRTGANVLTF. For the CDR3, the DNA is TGTGCCAGCAGCTTGATGAGGACTGGGGCCAACGTCCTGACTTTC.

The chain couples TRBV7-2 to TRBJ2-7; D remains ambiguous. This CDR3 has 12 amino acids. V dropped 5 bases and J dropped 6 bases, with 11 bases sitting between them. Germline CDR1 is SGHTA and CDR2 is FQGNSA. CDR3 bases: TGTGCCAGCAGCCACTTACCCGGCGAGCAGTACTTC. This translates into CASSHLPGEQYF.

This rearrangement joins TRBV6-5 to TRBJ1-1; D call uncertain. The germline gives CDR1 MNHEY, CDR2 SVGAGI. The CDR3 loop spans 15 amino acids. Trimming cost V 2 bases and J 5 bases, with 15 bases left between them. The CDR3 protein is CASSYEPGMWTEAFF. DNA of the CDR3: TGTGCCAGCAGTTACGAACCGGGGATGTGGACTGAAGCTTTCTTT.

This clone was seen a handful of times. The chain links TRBV30 to TRBJ2-1, with a tentative D call TRBD2 (6 bases). V lost 0 bases, J lost 4 bases, and 10 bases lay in between. The CDR3 runs to 14 residues. Germline values: CDR1 GTSNPN, CDR2 SVGIG (reference sequence). The CDR3, as DNA: TGTGCCTGGAGTGTGGGACTTTTATACAATGAGCAGTTCTTC. Translation gives CAWSVGLLYNEQFF.

This chain uses TRBV29-1 with TRBJ2-1; D is perhaps TRBD2 (5 bases). Trimming took 7 bases from V and 8 from J, leaving 18 bases between them. From germline, CDR1 is SQVTM and CDR2 ANQGSEA. The CDR3 has 13 residues. CDR3 sequence: CSDRAGISDEQFF. CDR3 nucleotide sequence: TGCAGCGATAGGGCAGGTATTAGCGATGAGCAGTTCTTC.

On this clone itself: The sample contains more than one DNA sequence encoding this CDR3. This sequence joins TRBV7-9 and TRBJ1-1; D may be TRBD1 (6 bases). Germline-derived CDR1 and CDR2 are SEHNR and FQNEAQ (reference sequence). The V end was cut by 6 bases, the J end by 4 bases, with 12 bases between. The CDR3 runs to 13 residues. CDR3 amino acids: CASSSRGTTEAFF. In nucleotides, the CDR3 is TGTGCCAGCAGTTCCAGGGGTACCACTGAAGCTTTCTTT.

This clone was found a few times. The chain employs TRBV29-1 and TRBJ1-1, with D tentatively TRBD1 (5 bases). Trimming cost V 3 bases and J 4 bases, with 15 bases left between them. CDR3 length equals 14 residues. Looked up from germline, CDR1 is SQVTM and CDR2 is ANQGSEA. CDR3 sequence (DNA): TGCAGCGTTGATACCTTAATGACAGCCACTGAAGCTTTCTTT. Translating it yields CSVDTLMTATEAFF.